This record concerns one T cell receptor beta chain sequence. Its target is unknown. Sequenced by immunoSEQ multiplex PCR; TCRdb stores in-frame clones only, minus some. Found here are about 26,000 clones, 70% to 85% of them singletons; the top ten hold more than 5.5%. This sample was taken from a study of a mutant IDH1 vaccine in newly diagnosed glioma. Across the whole study: Vaccines were begun 4-6 weeks after radiotherapy alone, or with temozolomide cycles. Patients previously underwent radiotherapy, temozolomide, or both, and most underwent both. Of the patients given treatment, about 62% were male and approximately 40% were female, and a mean age of around 41 years was recorded.

Time point specified: week 5, during vaccination. Doses of 300 ug of mutant IDH1 20-mer peptide were given with topical imiquimod. New IDH1-mutant, ATRX-lost WHO grade 3 or 4 astrocytomas occurred in donors. Trimming pared 0 bases from V and 5 bases from J, leaving 10 bases between. Germline-derived CDR1 and CDR2 are MGHRA and YSYEKL. There are 14 residues in the CDR3. This clonotype originated in a man in his forties with glioma. Some clones in this sample may be carry-over from other donors' samples. The rearrangement joins TRBV4-1 to TRBJ2-5, with D perhaps TRBD1 or TRBD2 (6 bases each). The source was PBMCs, collected from a glioma patient whose treatment included an IDH1 peptide vaccine. CDR3 in DNA: TGCGCCAGCAGCCAAGAGGAGGGGGTCGAGACCCAGTACTTC. It translates to CASSQEEGVETQYF.